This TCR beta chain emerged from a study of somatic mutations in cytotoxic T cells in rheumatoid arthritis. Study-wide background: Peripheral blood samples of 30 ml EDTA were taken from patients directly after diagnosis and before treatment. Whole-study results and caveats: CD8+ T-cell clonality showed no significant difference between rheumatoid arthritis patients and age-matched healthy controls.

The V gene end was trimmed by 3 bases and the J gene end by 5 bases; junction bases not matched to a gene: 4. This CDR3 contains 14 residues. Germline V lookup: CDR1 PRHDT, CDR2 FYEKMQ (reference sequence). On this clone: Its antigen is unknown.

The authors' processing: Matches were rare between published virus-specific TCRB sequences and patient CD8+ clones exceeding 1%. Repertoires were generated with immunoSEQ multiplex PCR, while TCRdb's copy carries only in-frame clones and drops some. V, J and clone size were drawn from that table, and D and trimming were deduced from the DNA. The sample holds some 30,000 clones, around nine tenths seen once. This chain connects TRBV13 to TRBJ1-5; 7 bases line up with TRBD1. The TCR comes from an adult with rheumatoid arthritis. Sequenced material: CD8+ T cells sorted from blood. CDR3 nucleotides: TGTGCCAGCAGCTTGCGGGACAGCCATCAGCCCCAGCATTTT. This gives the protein CASSLRDSHQPQHF.